The clone carrying this TCR beta chain was observed a few times. The antigen is unknown. Time point of the sample: newly diagnosed GD, antithyroid drugs for less than 3 months. The TCR library was made from RNA extracted from PBMCs. Both iRepertoire HTBI primers and Arm-PCR of CDR3 regions were used to build the TCR beta libraries. TCRdb analysed the multiplex PCR reads with MiXCR anew, one entry per CDR3 protein. The sample has approximately 400,000 distinct CDR3 sequences; 15% are singletons. Unmatched junction bases numbered 5, after V lost 4 bases and J lost 6 bases. CDR3 length: 14 amino acids. In germline, CDR1 is MNHGY, CDR2 SVAAGI. The data were taken from a study of regulatory T cells in long-lasting Graves disease. General observations from the study: Persistent disease was associated with favored TRBV28 usage and with favored use of TRBJ1-2 and TRBJ2-5. Between persistent patients, roughly 2,600 public clonotypes were shared, exceeding the approximately 870 shared between new patients.

These sequences were also reported in another study, on T cells in Graves' hyperthyroidism and ophthalmopathy. That source adds: TCR CDR3 underwent first-round RT-PCR with the HTBI primer set. Model-based prediction identified ophthalmopathy a median around seven months prior to its onset.

The chain joins TRBV6-9 to TRBJ1-5, with 8 bases fitting TRBD1. The receptor was derived from a woman in her thirties or forties with Graves disease. The sample here was peripheral blood mononuclear cells (PBMCs), taken at new diagnosis, from a patient treated with antithyroid drugs. The CDR3 sequence: CASSLDRVGQPQHF. In DNA form, the CDR3 reads TGTGCCAGCAGTTTGGACAGGGTCGGTCAGCCCCAGCATTTT.